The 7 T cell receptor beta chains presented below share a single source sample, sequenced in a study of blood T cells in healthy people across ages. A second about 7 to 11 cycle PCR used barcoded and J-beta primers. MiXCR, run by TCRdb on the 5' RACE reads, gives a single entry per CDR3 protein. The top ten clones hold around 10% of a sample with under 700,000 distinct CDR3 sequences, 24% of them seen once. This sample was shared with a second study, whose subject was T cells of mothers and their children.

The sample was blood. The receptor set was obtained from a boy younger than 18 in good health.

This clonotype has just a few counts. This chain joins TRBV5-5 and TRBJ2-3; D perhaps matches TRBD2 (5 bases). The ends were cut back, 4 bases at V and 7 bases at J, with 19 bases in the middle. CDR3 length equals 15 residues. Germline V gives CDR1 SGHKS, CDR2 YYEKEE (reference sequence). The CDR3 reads CASSRTGSLGNTQYF. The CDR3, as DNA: TGTGCCAGCAGCCGCACCGGGTCCCTCGGGAATACGCAGTATTTT.

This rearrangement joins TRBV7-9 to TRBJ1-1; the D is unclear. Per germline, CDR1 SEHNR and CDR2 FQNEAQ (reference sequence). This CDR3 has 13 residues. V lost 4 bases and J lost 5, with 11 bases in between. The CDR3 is CASSSGMGTEAFF. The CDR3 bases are TGTGCCAGCAGCTCAGGTATGGGGACTGAAGCTTTCTTT.

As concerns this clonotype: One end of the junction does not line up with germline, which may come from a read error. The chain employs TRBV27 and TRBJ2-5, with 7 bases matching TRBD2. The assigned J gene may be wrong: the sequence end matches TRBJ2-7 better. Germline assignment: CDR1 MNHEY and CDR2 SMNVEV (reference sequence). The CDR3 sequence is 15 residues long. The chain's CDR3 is CASGTAGDPAYEQYF. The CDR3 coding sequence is TGCGCCAGCGGAACCGCGGGGGACCCGGCGTACGAGCAGTACTTC.

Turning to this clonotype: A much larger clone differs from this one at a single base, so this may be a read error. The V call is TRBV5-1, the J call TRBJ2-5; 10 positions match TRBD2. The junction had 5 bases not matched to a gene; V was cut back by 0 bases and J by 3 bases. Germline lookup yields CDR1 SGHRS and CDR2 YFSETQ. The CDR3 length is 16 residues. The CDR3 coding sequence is TGCGCCAGCAGCTTGGAAGCGGGGGGGATCGAAGAGACCCAGTACTTC. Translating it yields CASSLEAGGIEETQYF.

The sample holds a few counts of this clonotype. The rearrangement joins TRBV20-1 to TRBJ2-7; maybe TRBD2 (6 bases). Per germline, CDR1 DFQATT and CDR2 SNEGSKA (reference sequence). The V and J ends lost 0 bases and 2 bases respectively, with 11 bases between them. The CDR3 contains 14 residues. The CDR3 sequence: CSAREPGGAYEQYF. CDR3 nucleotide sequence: TGCAGTGCTAGAGAACCCGGGGGAGCCTACGAGCAGTACTTC.

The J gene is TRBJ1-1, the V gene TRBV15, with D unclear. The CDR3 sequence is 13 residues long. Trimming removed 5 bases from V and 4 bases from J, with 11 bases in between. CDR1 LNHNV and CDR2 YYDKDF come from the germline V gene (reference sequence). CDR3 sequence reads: CATSWSEGTEAFF. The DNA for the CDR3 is TGTGCCACCAGCTGGAGTGAGGGCACTGAAGCTTTCTTT.

CDR3 protein: CASSPGREGTQYF. The CDR3 nucleotides read TGTGCCAGCAGTCCGGGACGCGAGGGGACCCAGTACTTC. The V and J genes are TRBV12-3 or TRBV12-4 and TRBJ2-5; the D gene could be TRBD1 or TRBD2 (5 bases each). There are 13 residues in the CDR3. The V end lost 5 bases, the J end lost 7 bases, and 14 bases lay between the germline ends.